This T cell receptor (beta chain) was sequenced in a study of T cell responses to AZD1222 COVID-19 vaccine. General study points: Of the AZD1222 recipients, only 6 or 7 were seropositive at baseline. The reported proportion of spike-specific TCRs targeting unmutated variant regions was nearly half. Donor demographics were predominantly white British with a female majority; clonal diversity may be underestimated.

Concerning this clone itself: Antigen unknown.

TCRdb keeps only in-frame clones here, not all; method: immunoSEQ multiplex PCR. The sample consists of 45,000 to 50,000 clones, roughly 90% of them appearing once. Germline V gene lookup returns CDR1 SGHNT and CDR2 YYREEE (reference sequence). CDR3 length: 14 amino acids. V shed 0 bases and J shed 1 base, with 8 bases lying between them. The clonotype originates from an adult who received the AZD1222 COVID-19 vaccine. The chain carries TRBV5-4 and TRBJ2-7, with D possibly matching TRBD1 (5 bases). The starting material was peripheral blood, obtained 28 days after the second AZD1222 dose. In DNA, the CDR3 is TGTGCCAGCAGCTTGGATCAGGGATCCTACGAGCAGTACTTC. This translates into CASSLDQGSYEQYF.